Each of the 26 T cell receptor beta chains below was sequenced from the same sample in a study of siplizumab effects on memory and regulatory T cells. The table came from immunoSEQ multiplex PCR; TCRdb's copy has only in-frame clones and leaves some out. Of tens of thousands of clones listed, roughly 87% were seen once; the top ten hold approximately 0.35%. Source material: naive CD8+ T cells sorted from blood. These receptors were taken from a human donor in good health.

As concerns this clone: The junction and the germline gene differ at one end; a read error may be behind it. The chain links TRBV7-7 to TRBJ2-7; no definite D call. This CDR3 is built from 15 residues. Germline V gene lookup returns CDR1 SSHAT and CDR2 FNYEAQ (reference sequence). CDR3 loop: CASSLWPGGGYEQYF. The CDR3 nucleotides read TGTGCTAGCAGCTTATGGCCAGGTGGCGGTTACGAGCAGTACTTC.

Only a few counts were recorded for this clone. As DNA, the CDR3 is TGTGCCAGCAGCTCACACAGGGAAGTCGGCTACACCTTC. Amino acids: CASSSHREVGYTF. The rearrangement joins TRBV7-9 to TRBJ1-2, with a tentative D call TRBD1 (6 bases). CDR3 length: 13 residues. Germline values: CDR1 SEHNR, CDR2 FQNEAQ (reference sequence). Trimming stripped 4 bases from V and 8 bases from J, with 14 bases between.

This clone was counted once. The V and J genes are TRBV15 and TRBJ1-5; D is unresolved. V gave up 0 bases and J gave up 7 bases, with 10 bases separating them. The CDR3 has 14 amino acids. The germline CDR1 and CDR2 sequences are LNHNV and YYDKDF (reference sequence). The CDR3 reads CATSRDLGNQPQHF. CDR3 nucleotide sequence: TGTGCCACCAGCAGAGATTTGGGGAACCAGCCCCAGCATTTT.

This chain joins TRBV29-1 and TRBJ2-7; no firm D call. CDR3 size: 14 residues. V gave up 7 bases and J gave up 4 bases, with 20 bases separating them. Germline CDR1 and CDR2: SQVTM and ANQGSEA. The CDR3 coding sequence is TGCAGCGCCCTACTGGCCCGCAAGGGATACGAGCAGTACTTC. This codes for CSALLARKGYEQYF.

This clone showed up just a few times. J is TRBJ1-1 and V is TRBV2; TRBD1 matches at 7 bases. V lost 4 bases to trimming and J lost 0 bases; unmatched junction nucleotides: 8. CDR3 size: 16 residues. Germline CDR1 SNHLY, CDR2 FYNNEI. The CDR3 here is CASSVATGTLNTEAFF. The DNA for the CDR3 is TGTGCCAGCAGTGTCGCGACAGGGACTTTGAACACTGAAGCTTTCTTT.

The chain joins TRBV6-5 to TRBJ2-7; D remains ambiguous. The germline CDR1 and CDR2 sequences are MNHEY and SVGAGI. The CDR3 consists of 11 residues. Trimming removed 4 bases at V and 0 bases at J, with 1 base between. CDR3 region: CASSFSYEQYF. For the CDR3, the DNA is TGTGCCAGCAGTTTCTCCTACGAGCAGTACTTC.

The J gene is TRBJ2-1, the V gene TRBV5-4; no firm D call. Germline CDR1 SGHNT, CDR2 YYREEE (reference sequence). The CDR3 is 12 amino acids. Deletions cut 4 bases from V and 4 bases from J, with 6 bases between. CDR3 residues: CASSSQYNEQFF. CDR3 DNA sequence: TGTGCCAGCAGCAGCCAGTACAATGAGCAGTTCTTC.

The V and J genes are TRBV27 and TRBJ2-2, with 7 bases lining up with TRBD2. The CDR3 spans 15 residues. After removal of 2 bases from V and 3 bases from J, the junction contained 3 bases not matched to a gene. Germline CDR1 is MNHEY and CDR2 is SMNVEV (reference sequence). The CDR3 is CASSLAGVYTGELFF. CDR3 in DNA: TGTGCCAGCAGTTTAGCGGGAGTGTACACCGGGGAGCTGTTTTTT.

CDR3 sequence reads: CASSLPRTSGSSYNEQFF. The CDR3 region has the DNA TGTGCCAGCAGCTTACCGCGGACTAGCGGGAGCTCCTACAATGAGCAGTTCTTC. The rearrangement links TRBV7-9 to TRBJ2-1, with TRBD2 matching over 13 bases. V was pared by 2 bases and J by 0 bases, with 4 bases of the junction left unmatched. Germline V gives CDR1 SEHNR, CDR2 FQNEAQ (reference sequence). The CDR3 has 18 residues.

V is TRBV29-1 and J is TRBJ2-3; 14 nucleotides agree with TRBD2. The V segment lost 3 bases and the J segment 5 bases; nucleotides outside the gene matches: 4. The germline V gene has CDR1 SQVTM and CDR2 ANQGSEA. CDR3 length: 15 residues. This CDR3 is CSVDLGLAGVDTQYF. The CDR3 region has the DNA TGCAGCGTTGATTTGGGACTAGCGGGAGTAGATACGCAGTATTTT.

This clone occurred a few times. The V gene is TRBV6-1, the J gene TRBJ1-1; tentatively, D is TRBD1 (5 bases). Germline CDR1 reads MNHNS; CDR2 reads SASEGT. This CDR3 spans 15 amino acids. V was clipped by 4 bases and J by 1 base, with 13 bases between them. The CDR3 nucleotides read TGTGCCAGCAGTGTGGGGCCACAGACGAACACTGAAGCTTTCTTT. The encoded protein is CASSVGPQTNTEAFF.

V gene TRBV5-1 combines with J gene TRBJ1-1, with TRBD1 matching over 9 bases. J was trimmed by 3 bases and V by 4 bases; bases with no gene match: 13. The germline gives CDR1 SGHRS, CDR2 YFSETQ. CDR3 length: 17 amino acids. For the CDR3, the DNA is TGCGCCAGCAGCCCGGGACAGGGAGGGTTGGGGGACACTGAAGCTTTCTTT. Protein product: CASSPGQGGLGDTEAFF.

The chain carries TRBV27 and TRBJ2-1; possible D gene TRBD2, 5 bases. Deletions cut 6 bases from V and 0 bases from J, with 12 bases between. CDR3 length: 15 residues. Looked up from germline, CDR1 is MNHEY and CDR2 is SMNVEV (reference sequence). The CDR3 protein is CASSPDSSSYNEQFF. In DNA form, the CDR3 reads TGTGCCAGCAGCCCGGACTCCTCCTCCTACAATGAGCAGTTCTTC.

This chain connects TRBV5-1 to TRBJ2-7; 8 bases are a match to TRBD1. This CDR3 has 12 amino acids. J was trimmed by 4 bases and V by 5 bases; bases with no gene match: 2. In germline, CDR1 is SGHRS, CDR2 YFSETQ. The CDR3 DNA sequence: TGCGCCAGCAGGGACAGGGATTACGAGCAGTACTTC. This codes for CASRDRDYEQYF.

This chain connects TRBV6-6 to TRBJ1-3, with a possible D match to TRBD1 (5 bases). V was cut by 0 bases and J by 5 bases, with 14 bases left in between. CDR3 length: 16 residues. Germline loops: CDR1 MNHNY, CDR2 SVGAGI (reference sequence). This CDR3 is CASSYSHDSPRNTIYF. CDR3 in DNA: TGTGCCAGCAGTTACTCACACGACAGCCCTAGAAACACCATATATTTT.

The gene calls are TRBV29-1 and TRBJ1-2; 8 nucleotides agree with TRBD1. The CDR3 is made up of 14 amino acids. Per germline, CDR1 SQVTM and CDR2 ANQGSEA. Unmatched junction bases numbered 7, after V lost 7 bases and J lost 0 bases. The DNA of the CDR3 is TGCAGCGACTGGGACAGGACTACTAACTATGGCTACACCTTC. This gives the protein CSDWDRTTNYGYTF.

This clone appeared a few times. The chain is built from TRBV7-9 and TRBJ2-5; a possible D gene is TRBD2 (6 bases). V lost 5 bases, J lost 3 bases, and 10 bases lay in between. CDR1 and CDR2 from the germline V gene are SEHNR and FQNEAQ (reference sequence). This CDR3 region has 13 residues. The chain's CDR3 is CASSPGLKETQYF. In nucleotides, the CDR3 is TGTGCCAGCAGCCCGGGACTTAAAGAGACCCAGTACTTC.

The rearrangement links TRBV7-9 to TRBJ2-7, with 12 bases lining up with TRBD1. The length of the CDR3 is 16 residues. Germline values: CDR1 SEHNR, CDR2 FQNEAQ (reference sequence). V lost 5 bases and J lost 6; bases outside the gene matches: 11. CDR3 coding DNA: TGTGCCAGCAGCGTGGGACAGGGGGCTTTAGGCCTCGAGCAGTACTTC. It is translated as CASSVGQGALGLEQYF.

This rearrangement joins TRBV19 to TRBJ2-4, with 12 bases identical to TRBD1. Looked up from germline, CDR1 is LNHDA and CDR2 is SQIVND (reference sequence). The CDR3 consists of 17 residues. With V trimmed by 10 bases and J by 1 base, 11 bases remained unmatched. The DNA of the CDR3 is TGTGCCACCGGCGGGACAGGGGGCCGTGCGGCCAAAAACATTCAGTACTTC. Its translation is CATGGTGGRAAKNIQYF.

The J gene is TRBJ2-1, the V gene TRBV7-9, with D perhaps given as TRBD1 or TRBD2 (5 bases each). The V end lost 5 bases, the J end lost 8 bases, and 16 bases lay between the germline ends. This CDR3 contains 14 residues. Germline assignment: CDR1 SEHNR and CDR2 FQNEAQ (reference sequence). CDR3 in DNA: TGTGCCAGCAGCAAAACCGGGGCGGAATATGAGCAGTTCTTC. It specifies CASSKTGAEYEQFF. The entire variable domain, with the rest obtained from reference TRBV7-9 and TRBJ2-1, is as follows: DTGVSQNPRHKITKRGQNVTFRCDPISEHNRLYWYRQTLGQGPEFLTYFQNEAQLEKSRLLSDRFSAERPKGSFSTLEIQRTEQGDSAMYLCASSKTGAEYEQFFGPGTRLTVL.

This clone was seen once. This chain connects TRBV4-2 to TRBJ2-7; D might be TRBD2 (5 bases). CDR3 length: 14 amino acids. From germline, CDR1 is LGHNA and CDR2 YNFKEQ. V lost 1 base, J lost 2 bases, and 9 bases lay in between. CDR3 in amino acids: CASSQVAGTYEQYF. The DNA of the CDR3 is TGTGCCAGCAGCCAAGTGGCCGGGACCTACGAGCAGTACTTC.

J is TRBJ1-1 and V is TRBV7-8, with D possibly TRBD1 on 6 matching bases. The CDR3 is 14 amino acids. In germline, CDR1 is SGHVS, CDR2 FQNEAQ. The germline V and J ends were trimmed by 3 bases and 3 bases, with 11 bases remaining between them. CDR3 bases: TGTGCCAGCAGCTTGACAGGCGGATACACTGAAGCTTTCTTT. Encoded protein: CASSLTGGYTEAFF.

The DNA for the CDR3 is TGTGCCAGCAGCGTAGTGGGAGGGCTTAGCTCCTACAATGAGCAGTTCTTC. Translating gives CASSVVGGLSSYNEQFF. V usage is TRBV9 and J usage is TRBJ2-1; 7 bases map to TRBD2. J lost 0 bases, V lost 0 bases, and 6 bases had no gene match. The CDR3 length is 17 residues. Germline assignment: CDR1 SGDLS and CDR2 YYNGEE.

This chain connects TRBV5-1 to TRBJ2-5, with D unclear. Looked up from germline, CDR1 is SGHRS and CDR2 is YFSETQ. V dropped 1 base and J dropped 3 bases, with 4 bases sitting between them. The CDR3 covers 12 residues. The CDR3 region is CASSLPEETQYF. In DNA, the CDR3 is TGCGCCAGCAGCTTGCCAGAAGAGACCCAGTACTTC.

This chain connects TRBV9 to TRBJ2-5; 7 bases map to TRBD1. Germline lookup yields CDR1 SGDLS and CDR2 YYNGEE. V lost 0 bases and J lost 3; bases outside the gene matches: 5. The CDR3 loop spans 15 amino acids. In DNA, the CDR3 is TGTGCCAGCAGCGTAGAGGGGACAGCCGAAGAGACCCAGTACTTC. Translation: CASSVEGTAEETQYF. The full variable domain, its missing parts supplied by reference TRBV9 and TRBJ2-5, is DSGVTQTPKHLITATGQRVTLRCSPRSGDLSVYWYQQSLDQGLQFLIQYYNGEERAKGNILERFSAQQFPDLHSELNLSSLELGDSALYFCASSVEGTAEETQYFGPGTRLLVL.

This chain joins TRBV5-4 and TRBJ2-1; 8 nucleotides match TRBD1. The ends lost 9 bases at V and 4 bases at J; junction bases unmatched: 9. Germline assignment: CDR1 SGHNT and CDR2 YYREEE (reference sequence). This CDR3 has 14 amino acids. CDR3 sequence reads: CATTGQGLYNEQFF. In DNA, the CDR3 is TGTGCCACTACAGGACAGGGCCTATACAATGAGCAGTTCTTC.